The 20 T cell receptor beta chains below were found in one sample sequenced in a study of blood T cell repertoires in COVID-19. Assay: immunoSEQ multiplex PCR; the TCRdb copy retains only in-frame clones and omits some. The sample holds a few hundred thousand clones, around 87% seen once. Sample: peripheral blood. The origin of the receptors is an older woman with COVID-19, enrolled during active disease.

The chain uses TRBV4-3 and TRBJ2-7; tentatively, D is TRBD2 (5 bases). CDR1 and CDR2 (germline): LGHNA, YSLEER. The CDR3 consists of 16 residues. Trimming removed 0 bases from V and 0 bases from J, with 12 bases in between. The CDR3: CASSQERSRGSYEQYF. The CDR3 nucleotides read TGCGCCAGCAGCCAAGAGAGGAGCCGGGGCTCCTACGAGCAGTACTTC.

The chain combines TRBV5-1 with TRBJ2-7; maybe TRBD1 (5 bases). V was clipped by 3 bases and J by 2 bases, with 12 bases between them. The germline CDR1 and CDR2 sequences are SGHRS and YFSETQ. CDR3 length: 14 amino acids. CDR3 loop: CASSSSSGTYEQYF. The CDR3 region has the DNA TGCGCCAGCAGCTCAAGTTCAGGGACCTACGAGCAGTACTTC.

This clone was seen just once. This chain joins TRBV28 and TRBJ1-2, with a weak D call TRBD1 (6 bases). The CDR3 sequence is 14 residues long. Germline CDR1 MDHEN, CDR2 SYDVKM. V lost 4 bases and J 5 bases, leaving 14 bases between the germline ends. The CDR3 loop is CASSSTGFKYGYTF. The CDR3 DNA reads as TGTGCCAGCAGTTCCACAGGGTTTAAGTATGGCTACACCTTC.

This chain links TRBV10-2 with TRBJ2-2; 9 bases are shared with TRBD2. CDR3 length: 15 residues. From germline, CDR1 is WSHSY and CDR2 SAAADI. V shed 0 bases, J shed 7 bases, and the junction held 3 bases outside the gene matches. DNA for the CDR3: TGCGCCAGCAGTGAGTCGAGACTAGCGGTCGGGGAGCTGTTTTTT. It translates to CASSESRLAVGELFF.

The genes are TRBV18 and TRBJ1-5, with D unresolved. Trimming cost V 5 bases and J 2 bases, with 10 bases left between them. Germline assignment: CDR1 KGHSH and CDR2 LQKENI. The CDR3 is 14 residues long. DNA of the CDR3: TGTGCCAGCTCAACAAAGCGGGGCAATCAGCCCCAGCATTTT. This codes for CASSTKRGNQPQHF.

The chain joins TRBV6-5 to TRBJ2-3; D perhaps matches TRBD1 (5 bases). The V and J ends lost 10 bases and 0 bases respectively, with 8 bases between them. The CDR3 loop spans 12 amino acids. CDR1 MNHEY and CDR2 SVGAGI come from the germline V gene. The CDR3 loop reads CATGHSTDTQYF. DNA for the CDR3: TGTGCCACAGGGCATAGCACAGATACGCAGTATTTT.

The count of this clone is one. The V call is TRBV7-3, the J call TRBJ2-7, with 7 bases aligning to TRBD1. The V gene's germline CDR1 is SGHTA and CDR2 FQGTGA. This CDR3 comprises 13 residues. V trimming: 5 bases; J trimming: 2 bases; junction bases outside the gene matches: 3. The CDR3 bases are TGTGCCAGCAGCAGGGGGCCAGCCTACGAGCAGTACTTC. It yields the protein CASSRGPAYEQYF.

The J gene is TRBJ2-7, the V gene TRBV5-5, with D unresolved. Germline V gene lookup returns CDR1 SGHKS and CDR2 YYEKEE (reference sequence). Trimming shortened V by 0 bases and J by 0 bases, and 10 bases separated the two germline ends. The CDR3 loop spans 15 amino acids. For the CDR3, the DNA is TGTGCCAGCAGCTTGGCCCTCTGGAGCTCCTACGAGCAGTACTTC. This sequence encodes CASSLALWSSYEQYF.

The chain links TRBV6-1 to TRBJ2-1; 12 bases align to TRBD2. The germline CDR1 and CDR2 sequences are MNHNS and SASEGT. This CDR3 is 14 amino acids long. The trim removed 7 bases at V and 7 bases at J, leaving 5 bases unmatched. Here the CDR3 reads CASTLAGGGNEQFF. The CDR3, as DNA: TGTGCCAGCACACTAGCGGGAGGAGGAAATGAGCAGTTCTTC.

The chain uses TRBV29-1 and TRBJ1-1, with 8 bases that match TRBD1. From germline, CDR1 is SQVTM and CDR2 ANQGSEA. With 4 bases clipped from V and 0 bases from J, the junction kept 4 bases outside the gene matches. This CDR3 comprises 14 residues. CDR3 in DNA: TGCAGCGTTGGGTACAGGGGGGTGAACACTGAAGCTTTCTTT. It codes for CSVGYRGVNTEAFF.

This clone was recorded once. The V call is TRBV2, the J call TRBJ2-2; 13 bases map to TRBD2. This CDR3 has 19 amino acids. The ends lost 1 base at V and 4 bases at J; junction bases unmatched: 9. CDR1 is SNHLY, CDR2 FYNNEI, per germline. The DNA for the CDR3 is TGTGCCAGCAGTGAAGAGACTAGCGGGAGGTCCCCCGGCACCGGGGAGCTGTTTTTT. Its translation: CASSEETSGRSPGTGELFF.

The chain carries TRBV6-5 and TRBJ2-5; D call uncertain. Trimming took off 8 bases at V and 1 base at J, with 8 bases between the two ends. Germline CDR1 and CDR2: MNHEY and SVGAGI. There are 12 residues in the CDR3. The CDR3 DNA reads as TGTGCCAGCCACTGGTCCCAAGAGACCCAGTACTTC. It translates to CASHWSQETQYF.

This clone was detected only once. The chain is built from TRBV4-2 and TRBJ2-7; possibly TRBD2 for D (5 bases). Deletions cut 4 bases from V and 4 bases from J, with 17 bases between. Germline V lookup: CDR1 LGHNA, CDR2 YNFKEQ. This CDR3 has 15 amino acids. For the CDR3, the DNA is TGTGCCAGCAGCCCTATTTCGGGGAGTCGGTACGAGCAGTACTTC. Translating it yields CASSPISGSRYEQYF.

The CDR3 coding sequence is TGTGCCAGCAGCCCCCGGACAGCCTTTTACAATGAGCAGTTCTTC. As protein: CASSPRTAFYNEQFF. The chain is built from TRBV28 and TRBJ2-1; D is possibly TRBD1 (6 bases). The CDR3 consists of 15 residues. The germline CDR1 and CDR2 sequences are MDHEN and SYDVKM. Trimming shortened V by 6 bases and J by 4 bases, and 16 bases separated the two germline ends.

Here the CDR3 DNA reads TGCAGCTTCCTCGGGGGGGGTACCTACGAGCAGTACTTC. This gives the protein CSFLGGGTYEQYF. The rearrangement joins TRBV29-1 to TRBJ2-7, with 8 bases identical to TRBD2. J lost 2 bases, V lost 8 bases, and 8 bases had no gene match. Looked up from germline, CDR1 is SQVTM and CDR2 is ANQGSEA. This CDR3 region has 13 residues.

The chain is built from TRBV3-1 (or the pseudogene TRBV3-2) and TRBJ1-1, with D unresolved. Trimming shortened V by 3 bases and J by 0 bases, and 8 bases separated the two germline ends. The germline gives CDR1 LGHDT, CDR2 YNNKEL (reference sequence). This CDR3 comprises 14 residues. CDR3 in DNA: TGTGCCAGCAGCCAGGCTTTGTTGAACACTGAAGCTTTCTTT. Translating it yields CASSQALLNTEAFF.

This chain uses TRBV3-1 (or the pseudogene TRBV3-2) with TRBJ2-1, with 15 nucleotides matching TRBD2. The CDR3 loop spans 17 amino acids. Germline CDR1 and CDR2: LGHDT and YNNKEL (reference sequence). With V trimmed by 4 bases and J by 8 bases, 9 bases remained unmatched. CDR3 in amino acids: CASSPRTSGRARDEQFF. The CDR3 DNA reads as TGTGCCAGCAGCCCAAGGACTAGCGGGAGGGCAAGGGATGAGCAGTTCTTC.

The V call is TRBV2, the J call TRBJ2-7; possible D gene TRBD2, 6 bases. Germline V CDR1 and CDR2: SNHLY, FYNNEI. The CDR3 contains 14 residues. The V end was cut by 7 bases, the J end by 0 bases, with 13 bases between. CDR3 DNA: TGTGCCAGCAAGGAGGGGTATAGCTCCTACGAGCAGTACTTC. Its protein is CASKEGYSSYEQYF.

The V call is TRBV28, the J call TRBJ1-4; TRBD1 agrees at 7 bases. Germline V gives CDR1 MDHEN, CDR2 SYDVKM. Trimming removed 6 bases from V and 0 bases from J; junction bases left unmatched: 13. This CDR3 contains 18 residues. CDR3 bases: TGTGCCAGCAGGTCATCTCCGGGACAGTCTGCAACTAATGAAAAACTGTTTTTT. This encodes CASRSSPGQSATNEKLFF.

J is TRBJ2-3 and V is TRBV28; 7 bases map to TRBD2. CDR3 size: 15 residues. The junction had 9 bases not matched to a gene; V was cut back by 6 bases and J by 3 bases. Germline CDR1 MDHEN, CDR2 SYDVKM. DNA for the CDR3: TGTGCCAGCAGCTCTGGAGGACTAGGGACAGATACGCAGTATTTT. It is translated as CASSSGGLGTDTQYF.